The rows below give T cell receptor beta chains drawn from one sample of a study of T-cell reconstitution after alpha-beta-depleted transplantation in children. A single record per CDR3 protein comes from TCRdb applying MiXCR to the PCR reads. The repertoire has hundreds of thousands of distinct CDR3 sequences, 18% of them found once; the top ten carry about 3.1%. Sequencing used PBMCs from the stem cell graft donor, obtained from the stem cell graft. Every receptor here comes from a human donor who donated a stem cell graft to a child with acute lymphoblastic leukemia. Each CDR3 is given without its conserved first and last residue. D genes are given only for firm matches. Only part of the rows carry a size: once, few, many, or a class if the clone is expanded.

D gene	V gene	clone size	J gene	CDR3 protein
TRBD2	TRBV20-1	few	TRBJ2-1	SARGLAGGNEQF
TRBD2	TRBV3-1	-	TRBJ2-1	ASSQGWTSGRASEQF
TRBD2	TRBV5-1	-	TRBJ2-5	ASSRGGLAGVRQETQY
TRBD1	TRBV30	few	TRBJ1-2	AWGPGRGLGGYT
-	TRBV12-3/TRBV12-4	once	TRBJ2-1	ASSLIGSKNEQF
TRBD2	TRBV5-6	-	TRBJ2-1	ASSLKGLAGGNEQF
-	TRBV27	-	TRBJ2-2	ASSLFNAEGGELF
-	TRBV4-1	few	TRBJ1-1	ASSKGTPRNTEAF
-	TRBV21-1	-	TRBJ1-2	ARAGGGGYT
-	TRBV4-1	few	TRBJ2-2	ASSETLWTGELF
TRBD1	TRBV7-3	-	TRBJ2-6	ASSLRAGGASGANVLT
-	TRBV11-2	few	TRBJ2-2	ASSLVDRAHGELF
TRBD2	TRBV7-3	few	TRBJ2-3	ASSLAGHTDTQY
-	TRBV6-5	-	TRBJ1-1	ASSYSFDTEAF
TRBD2	TRBV6-1	-	TRBJ2-1	ASSNPGLAGGRGEQF
-	TRBV28	-	TRBJ2-2	ASRNTNTGELF
-	TRBV5-1	-	TRBJ2-1	ASSLGWGSEQF
-	TRBV20-1	few	TRBJ2-7	SARNFRTEPSYEQY
-	TRBV5-1	few	TRBJ2-5	ASSLGLYQETQY
-	TRBV5-1	few	TRBJ2-1	ASSLAGWEQF
-	TRBV7-6	-	TRBJ1-1	ASGRGGNTEAF
TRBD2	TRBV7-9	-	TRBJ2-1	ASSPTSGRQNEQF
-	TRBV11-2	-	TRBJ2-1	ASSLGYFSSSYNEQF
TRBD2	TRBV18	once	TRBJ2-7	ASSPRSGLAGAYEQY